This T cell receptor beta chain was identified during a study of blood T cell repertoires in COVID-19. The CDR3 is 18 residues long. Trimming removed 5 bases from V and 3 bases from J; junction bases left unmatched: 12. Germline-derived CDR1 and CDR2 are SGHAT and FQNNGV. Sequencing was performed with immunoSEQ multiplex PCR; in TCRdb, only in-frame clones are kept and a portion is missing. The data show almost 200,000 clones, with 89% seen just once and 7.5% to 10% held by the top ten. Participants were placed into cohorts based on the clinical history they reported. The genes are TRBV11-2 and TRBJ1-5; 11 positions match TRBD1. Source material: PBMCs or T cells enriched from blood (not recorded which). The TCR sequence derives from a woman between 18 and 29 years old who had recovered from COVID-19. The DNA of the CDR3 is TGTGCCAGCAGCCGCGGGACAGGGGGACACACCTACAATCAGCCCCAGCATTTT. This translates into CASSRGTGGHTYNQPQHF.